Each of the 25 T cell receptor beta chains below was sequenced from the same sample in a study of CD8 T cells in ankylosing spondylitis. TCRdb fed the 5' RACE reads into MiXCR, producing one record per CDR3 protein. The sample includes about 240,000 distinct CDR3 sequences, roughly 8.6% seen only once; the top ten take 6.8%. The specimen sequenced was blood, either unsorted or a sorted T cell fraction (not recorded which). The source of these receptors is a male donor with ankylosing spondylitis or in good health (not recorded which).

This chain links TRBV30 with TRBJ2-7; 7 bases agree with TRBD1. Germline V gives CDR1 GTSNPN, CDR2 SVGIG (reference sequence). This CDR3 has 15 amino acids. J gave up 6 bases and V 0 bases, and 11 bases lay outside the gene matches. The CDR3 protein is CAWSVGTAKKGEQYF. DNA for the CDR3: TGTGCCTGGAGTGTAGGGACAGCCAAGAAGGGCGAGCAGTACTTC. Full variable domain (outside the CDR3, taken from reference TRBV30 and TRBJ2-7): SQTIHQWPATLVQPVGSPLSLECTVEGTSNPNLYWYRQAAGRGLQLLFYSVGIGQISSEVPQNLSASRPQDRQFILSSKKLLLSDSGFYLCAWSVGTAKKGEQYFGPGTRLTVT.

The chain combines TRBV19 with TRBJ1-2; D gene ambiguous. Trimming shortened V by 2 bases and J by 6 bases, and 10 bases separated the two germline ends. Looked up from germline, CDR1 is LNHDA and CDR2 is SQIVND (reference sequence). The length of the CDR3 is 13 residues. CDR3: CASSIRKSDGYTF. The CDR3 nucleotides are TGTGCCAGTAGTATAAGAAAGTCAGATGGCTACACCTTC.

This clonotype has just a few counts. The CDR3 bases are TGTGCCAGCAGTTTCGGAACCAATGAGCAGTTCTTC. Residues: CASSFGTNEQFF. J is TRBJ2-1 and V is TRBV12-3 or TRBV12-4; D is unresolved. This CDR3 contains 12 residues. Trimming removed 3 bases from V and 6 bases from J, with 6 bases in between.

This clonotype was observed a handful of times. The V and J genes are TRBV5-1 and TRBJ1-1; possible D gene TRBD1, 5 bases. The CDR3 covers 15 residues. CDR1 and CDR2 from the germline V gene are SGHRS and YFSETQ. The V end was cut by 0 bases, the J end by 1 base, with 10 bases between. CDR3 sequence reads: CASSLVGASNTEAFF. The DNA of the CDR3 is TGCGCCAGCAGCTTGGTCGGGGCCTCGAACACTGAAGCTTTCTTT.

This clonotype was recorded at least ten times. V is TRBV20-1 and J is TRBJ2-1; tentatively, D is TRBD1 (5 bases). The CDR3 contains 15 residues. Between the trimmed V and J ends, which lost 5 bases and 5 bases, there was a span of 19 bases. Germline assignment: CDR1 DFQATT and CDR2 SNEGSKA (reference sequence). CDR3 in amino acids: CSAEPRVRFNNEQFF. The CDR3 nucleotides are TGCAGTGCTGAACCCAGGGTCCGGTTTAACAATGAGCAGTTCTTC.

This clonotype showed up just a few times. The rearrangement links TRBV19 to TRBJ2-1; D is undetermined. The CDR3 totals 16 residues. V was clipped by 2 bases and J by 2 bases, with 13 bases between them. CDR1 is LNHDA, CDR2 SQIVND, per germline (reference sequence). This chain's CDR3 is CASSIFPARAYNEQFF. The CDR3 coding sequence is TGTGCCAGTAGTATATTCCCAGCCCGGGCCTACAATGAGCAGTTCTTC.

This clonotype was seen repeatedly, ten times or more. Here the CDR3 DNA reads TGTGCCACCAGCAGAGATCTAGCGGGAGTCCCCAATGAGCAGTTCTTC. Translating it yields CATSRDLAGVPNEQFF. The chain recombines TRBV15 with TRBJ2-1, with 10 positions matching TRBD2. The trim removed 0 bases at V and 6 bases at J, leaving 5 bases unmatched. The CDR3 is 16 residues long. Germline CDR1 is LNHNV and CDR2 is YYDKDF (reference sequence).

This clonotype was detected ten times or more. The chain uses TRBV20-1 and TRBJ1-1; D perhaps matches TRBD1 (5 bases). Germline V gene data show CDR1 as DFQATT and CDR2 as SNEGSKA (reference sequence). Trimming left V 5 bases short and J 0 bases short, with 13 bases between. The CDR3 has 14 residues. The CDR3 loop is CSAGGGNMNTEAFF. The CDR3 bases are TGCAGTGCTGGGGGTGGAAATATGAACACTGAAGCTTTCTTT.

This clonotype was counted many times. This chain joins TRBV5-6 and TRBJ1-1, with D possibly TRBD1 on 6 matching bases. Looked up from germline, CDR1 is SGHDT and CDR2 is YYEEEE. The CDR3 spans 15 residues. V gave up 2 bases and J gave up 1 base, with 12 bases separating them. The CDR3 bases are TGTGCCAGCAGCTTCGACAGGTATCAGAACACTGAAGCTTTCTTT. This translates into CASSFDRYQNTEAFF.

This clonotype was picked up many times. The gene calls are TRBV20-1 and TRBJ1-4, with TRBD1 matching 11 bases. This CDR3 is built from 14 residues. Germline CDR1 reads DFQATT; CDR2 reads SNEGSKA (reference sequence). Unmatched junction bases numbered 2, after V lost 0 bases and J lost 8 bases. Here the CDR3 DNA reads TGCAGTGCTAGAGATTGGACAGGGGGCGAAAAACTGTTTTTT. This sequence encodes CSARDWTGGEKLFF.

In its sample, this clonotype was seen a few times. This chain uses TRBV19 with TRBJ2-5; TRBD1 matches 8 bases. The germline CDR1 and CDR2 sequences are LNHDA and SQIVND (reference sequence). This CDR3 is 14 amino acids long. V shed 7 bases, J shed 0 bases, and the junction held 4 bases outside the gene matches. The CDR3 spells CASNPDRDQETQYF. CDR3 nucleotides: TGTGCCAGTAACCCGGACAGGGACCAAGAGACCCAGTACTTC. The full variable domain, rest sourced from reference TRBV19 and TRBJ2-5, is DGGITQSPKYLFRKEGQNVTLSCEQNLNHDAMYWYRQDPGQGLRLIYYSQIVNDFQKGDIAEGYSVSREKKESFPLTVTSAQKNPTAFYLCASNPDRDQETQYFGPGTRLLVL.

The chain couples TRBV30 to TRBJ1-1; D is unclear. The CDR3 is 12 residues long. CDR1 GTSNPN and CDR2 SVGIG come from the germline V gene (reference sequence). V dropped 0 bases and J dropped 6 bases, with 8 bases sitting between them. As DNA, the CDR3 is TGTGCCTGGAGTGTTAATCGAGCTGAAGCTTTCTTT. Its translation is CAWSVNRAEAFF.

The chain is built from TRBV19 and TRBJ1-1, with D possibly matching TRBD1 (6 bases). CDR3 length: 15 amino acids. Germline V gene sequence: CDR1 LNHDA, CDR2 SQIVND (reference sequence). Trimming removed 5 bases at V and 0 bases at J, with 13 bases between. Here the CDR3 DNA reads TGTGCCAGTAGTGCCCAGGGACACCTGAACACTGAAGCTTTCTTT. This encodes CASSAQGHLNTEAFF.

This clonotype was detected many times. The chain is built from TRBV12-3 or TRBV12-4 and TRBJ2-4, with D perhaps assigned TRBD1 or TRBD2 (5 bases each). The CDR3 runs to 12 residues. Trimming shortened V by 5 bases and J by 15 bases, and 17 bases separated the two germline ends. In DNA form, the CDR3 reads TGTGCCAGCAGTGGAACCGGGACCGGGTTGTACTTC. It yields the protein CASSGTGTGLYF.

This clonotype was detected a few times. The rearrangement links TRBV12-3 or TRBV12-4 to TRBJ2-2, with TRBD2 identical over 9 bases. This CDR3 has 16 residues. J gave up 6 bases and V 5 bases, and 10 bases lay outside the gene matches. CDR3 sequence (DNA): TGTGCCAGCAGTCCCGGGGCGGGAGGGCTGGCCGGGGAGCTGTTTTTT. Translated: CASSPGAGGLAGELFF.

The sample holds a few counts of this clonotype. The chain employs TRBV5-4 and TRBJ1-3, with D maybe TRBD1 (5 bases). The germline V gene encodes CDR1 SGHNT and CDR2 YYREEE (reference sequence). This CDR3 is 15 amino acids long. V lost 4 bases and J 0 bases, leaving 11 bases between the germline ends. For the CDR3, the DNA is TGTGCCAGCAGCAGTGACAGCTACTCTGGAAACACCATATATTTT. This codes for CASSSDSYSGNTIYF.

This clonotype has a handful of counts. The gene calls are TRBV6-1 and TRBJ1-5; D is possibly TRBD1 (6 bases). Germline V gives CDR1 MNHNS, CDR2 SASEGT. This CDR3 contains 16 residues. V was clipped by 6 bases and J by 5 bases, with 20 bases between them. The CDR3 DNA reads as TGTGCCAGCAGCGAGGGCAACAGGGACCCTTATCAGCCCCAGCATTTT. It yields the protein CASSEGNRDPYQPQHF.

This clonotype showed up many times. The rearrangement uses TRBV20-1 and TRBJ1-2, with D maybe TRBD1 (5 bases). From germline, CDR1 is DFQATT and CDR2 SNEGSKA (reference sequence). This CDR3 region has 13 residues. V gave up 6 bases and J gave up 3 bases, with 14 bases separating them. The CDR3 is CSAGGTFDYGYTF. The CDR3 nucleotides are TGCAGTGCCGGGGGTACCTTCGACTATGGCTACACCTTC.

This clonotype was picked up many times. The CDR3 region has the DNA TGCGCCAGCAGCTTGGATCAAGGGCGGTATGAAAAACTGTTTTTT. It specifies CASSLDQGRYEKLFF. The chain joins TRBV5-1 to TRBJ1-4; D is uncertain. The CDR3 contains 15 residues. The germline gives CDR1 SGHRS, CDR2 YFSETQ. V lost 0 bases and J lost 6, with 12 bases in between.

The chain carries TRBV18 and TRBJ1-2, with unresolved D. This CDR3 contains 14 residues. Germline assignment: CDR1 KGHSH and CDR2 LQKENI. V lost 4 bases and J 4 bases, leaving 13 bases between the germline ends. Written as DNA, the CDR3 is TGTGCCAGCTCACTACGCGGGGAGACCTATGGCTACACCTTC. This sequence encodes CASSLRGETYGYTF. Complete variable domain (other parts from reference TRBV18 and TRBJ1-2): NAGVMQNPRHLVRRRGQEARLRCSPMKGHSHVYWYRQLPEEGLKFMVYLQKENIIDESGMPKERFSAEFPKEGPSILRIQQVVRGDSAAYFCASSLRGETYGYTFGSGTRLTVV.

The CDR3 spells CASSQDRGGGINEKLFF. The DNA of the CDR3 is TGCGCCAGCAGCCAAGATCGAGGGGGAGGAATTAATGAAAAACTGTTTTTT. V usage is TRBV4-3 and J usage is TRBJ1-4, with D perhaps matching TRBD1 (6 bases). Germline assignment: CDR1 LGHNA and CDR2 YSLEER. V was clipped by 0 bases and J by 4 bases, with 15 bases between them. This CDR3 has 17 amino acids.

This clonotype was picked up many times. This chain joins TRBV5-1 and TRBJ1-4, with 7 nucleotides matching TRBD1. Germline V gives CDR1 SGHRS, CDR2 YFSETQ. This CDR3 contains 16 residues. Unmatched junction bases numbered 6, after V lost 4 bases and J lost 0 bases. The CDR3 bases are TGCGCCAGCAGCCACGGGACAGCGGCAACTAATGAAAAACTGTTTTTT. It encodes CASSHGTAATNEKLFF.

This rearrangement joins TRBV5-1 to TRBJ2-1; D may be TRBD1 or TRBD2 (5 bases each). Trimming removed 4 bases from V and 9 bases from J, with 14 bases in between. The length of the CDR3 is 13 residues. The germline CDR1 and CDR2 sequences are SGHRS and YFSETQ. This CDR3 reads CASSPGTRGEQFF. CDR3 coding DNA: TGCGCCAGCAGCCCGGGGACCCGTGGTGAGCAGTTCTTC.

The chain employs TRBV11-3 and TRBJ2-2; tentative D call: TRBD2 (5 bases). V was shortened by 7 bases and J by 6 bases, with 12 bases between the two germline ends. Germline V CDR1 and CDR2: SGHNT, YENEEA. The CDR3 loop spans 13 amino acids. CDR3 bases: TGTGCCAGCAACGCCCGGGGATCCGGGGAGCTGTTTTTT. Translation: CASNARGSGELFF.

This chain connects TRBV20-1 to TRBJ2-3, with D possibly TRBD2 on 6 matching bases. V shed 4 bases and J shed 2 bases, with 13 bases lying between them. CDR3 length: 14 residues. Germline V gene lookup returns CDR1 DFQATT and CDR2 SNEGSKA (reference sequence). The CDR3 sequence: CSATYGGPTDTQYF. DNA of the CDR3: TGCAGTGCTACCTACGGGGGACCCACAGATACGCAGTATTTT.